This T cell receptor beta chain was captured in a study of CD8 T cells in Susac syndrome. Broader study findings: Susac-specific public clones were found in total CD8+ and CD8+ TEMRA repertoires, numbering some 15 and five, respectively.

This clonotype was seen once. Its antigen remains unknown. Trimming took 0 bases from V and 8 from J, leaving 13 bases between them. The germline CDR1 and CDR2 sequences are SGHAT and FQNNGV. The CDR3 is 15 residues long. Random hexamers were used to reverse transcribe an amount of 0.5 to 1 ug RNA. By means of immunoSEQ multiplex PCR, TCR beta CDR3 spanning 54 Vbeta and 13 Jbeta underwent amplification. A single record per CDR3 protein comes from TCRdb applying MiXCR to the immunoSEQ multiplex PCR reads. The profile shows some 130,000 distinct CDR3 sequences, just under 95% of them singletons. Sequencing was carried out using CD8+ T cells from PBMCs. This receptor was taken from a human donor with Susac syndrome. V is TRBV11-2 and J is TRBJ1-4; TRBD1 might be the D (5 bases). The CDR3 spells CASSLEDLGAEKLFF. The CDR3 DNA sequence: TGTGCCAGCAGCTTAGAGGACCTCGGGGCCGAAAAACTGTTTTTT. The full variable domain, in which reference TRBV11-2 and TRBJ1-4 provide the parts outside the CDR3, is EAGVAQSPRYKIIEKRQSVAFWCNPISGHATLYWYQQILGQGPKLLIQFQNNGVVDDSQLPKDRFSAERLKGVDSTLKIQPAKLEDSAVYLCASSLEDLGAEKLFFGSGTQLSVL.